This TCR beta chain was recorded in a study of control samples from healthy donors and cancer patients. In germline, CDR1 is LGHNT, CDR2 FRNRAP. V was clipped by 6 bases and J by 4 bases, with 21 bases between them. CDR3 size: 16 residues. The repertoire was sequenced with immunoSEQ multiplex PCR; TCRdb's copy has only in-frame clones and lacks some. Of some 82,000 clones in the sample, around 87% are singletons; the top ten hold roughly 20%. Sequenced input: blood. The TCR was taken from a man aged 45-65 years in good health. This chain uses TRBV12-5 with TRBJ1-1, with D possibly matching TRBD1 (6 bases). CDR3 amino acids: CASGVGAGESFTEAFF. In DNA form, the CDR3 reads TGTGCTAGTGGAGTCGGGGCAGGGGAATCGTTCACTGAAGCTTTCTTT.